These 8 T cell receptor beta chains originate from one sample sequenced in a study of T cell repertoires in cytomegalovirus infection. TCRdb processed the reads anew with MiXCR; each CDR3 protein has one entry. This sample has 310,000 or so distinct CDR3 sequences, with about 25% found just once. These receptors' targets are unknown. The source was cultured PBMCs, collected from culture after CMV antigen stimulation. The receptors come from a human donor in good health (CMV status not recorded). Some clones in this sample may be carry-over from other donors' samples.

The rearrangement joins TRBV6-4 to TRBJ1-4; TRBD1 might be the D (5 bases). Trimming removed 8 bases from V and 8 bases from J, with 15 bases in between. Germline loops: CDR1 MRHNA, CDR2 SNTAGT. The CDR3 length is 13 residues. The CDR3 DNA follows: TGTGCCAGCTCCCCCCGAGAGGGGGAAAAACTGTTTTTT. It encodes CASSPREGEKLFF.

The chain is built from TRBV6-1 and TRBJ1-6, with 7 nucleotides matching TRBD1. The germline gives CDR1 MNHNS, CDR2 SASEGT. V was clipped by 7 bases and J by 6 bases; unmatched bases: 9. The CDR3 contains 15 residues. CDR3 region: CASKPRQGLNSPLHF. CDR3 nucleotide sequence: TGTGCCAGCAAACCTCGACAGGGCCTTAATTCACCCCTCCACTTT.

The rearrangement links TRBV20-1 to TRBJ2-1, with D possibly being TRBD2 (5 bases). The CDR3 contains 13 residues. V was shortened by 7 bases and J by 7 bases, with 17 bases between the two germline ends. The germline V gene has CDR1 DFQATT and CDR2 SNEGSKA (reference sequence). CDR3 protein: CSVRGRVGNEQFF. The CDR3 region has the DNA TGCAGTGTTCGCGGGCGAGTGGGGAATGAGCAGTTCTTC.

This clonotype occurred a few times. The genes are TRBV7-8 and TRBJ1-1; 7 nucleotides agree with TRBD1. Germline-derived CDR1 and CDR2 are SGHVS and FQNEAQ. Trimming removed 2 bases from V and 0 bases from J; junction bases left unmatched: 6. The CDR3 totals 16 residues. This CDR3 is CASSLRRDSMNTEAFF. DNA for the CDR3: TGTGCCAGCAGCTTACGAAGGGACAGTATGAACACTGAAGCTTTCTTT. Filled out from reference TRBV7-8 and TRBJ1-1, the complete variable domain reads GAGVSQSPRYKVAKRGQDVALRCDPISGHVSLFWYQQALGQGPEFLTYFQNEAQLDKSGLPSDRFFAERPEGSVSTLKIQRTQQEDSAVYLCASSLRRDSMNTEAFFGQGTRLTVV.

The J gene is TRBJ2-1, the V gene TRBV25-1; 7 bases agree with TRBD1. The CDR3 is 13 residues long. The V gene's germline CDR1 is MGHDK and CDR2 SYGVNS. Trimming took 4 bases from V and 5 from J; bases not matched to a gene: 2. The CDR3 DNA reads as TGTGCCAGCAGTGGGGGGACAGACAATGAGCAGTTCTTC. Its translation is CASSGGTDNEQFF.

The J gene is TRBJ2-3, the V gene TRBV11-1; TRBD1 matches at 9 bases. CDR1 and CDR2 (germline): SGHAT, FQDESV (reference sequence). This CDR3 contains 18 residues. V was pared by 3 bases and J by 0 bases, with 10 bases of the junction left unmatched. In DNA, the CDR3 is TGTGCCAGCAGCTTTGACTTACAGGGGGCCGCTAGCACAGATACGCAGTATTTT. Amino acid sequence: CASSFDLQGAASTDTQYF.

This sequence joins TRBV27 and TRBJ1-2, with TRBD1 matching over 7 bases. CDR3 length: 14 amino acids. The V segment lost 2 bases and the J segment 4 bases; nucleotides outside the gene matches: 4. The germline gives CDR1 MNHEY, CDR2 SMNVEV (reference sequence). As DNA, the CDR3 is TGTGCCAGCAGTTTACAGGGGGTGGCCTATGGCTACACCTTC. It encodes CASSLQGVAYGYTF.

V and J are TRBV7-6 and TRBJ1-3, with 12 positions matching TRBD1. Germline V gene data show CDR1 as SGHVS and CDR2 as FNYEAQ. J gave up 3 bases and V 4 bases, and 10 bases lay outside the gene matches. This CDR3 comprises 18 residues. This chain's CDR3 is CASSSPVGTGGFGNTIYF. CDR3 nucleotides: TGTGCCAGCAGCTCCCCCGTCGGGACAGGGGGCTTTGGAAACACCATATATTTT. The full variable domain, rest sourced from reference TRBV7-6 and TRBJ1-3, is GAGVSQSPRYKVTKRGQDVALRCDPISGHVSLYWYRQALGQGPEFLTYFNYEAQQDKSGLPNDRFSAERPEGSISTLTIQRTEQRDSAMYRCASSSPVGTGGFGNTIYFGEGSWLTVV.